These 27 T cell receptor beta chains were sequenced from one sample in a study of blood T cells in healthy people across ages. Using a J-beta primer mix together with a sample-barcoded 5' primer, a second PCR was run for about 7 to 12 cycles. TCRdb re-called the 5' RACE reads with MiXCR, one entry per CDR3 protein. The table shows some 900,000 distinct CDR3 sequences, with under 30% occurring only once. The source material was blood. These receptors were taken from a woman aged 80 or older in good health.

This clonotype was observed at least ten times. CDR3 nucleotides: TGTGCCAGCACCCTTAGCTGGACTAGCGGGGGTTGGGAGACCCAGTACTTC. This gives the protein CASTLSWTSGGWETQYF. This chain connects TRBV7-2 to TRBJ2-5; TRBD2 agrees at 13 bases. The V gene end was trimmed by 7 bases and the J gene end by 5 bases; junction bases not matched to a gene: 13. The germline gives CDR1 SGHTA, CDR2 FQGNSA. The CDR3 runs 17 residues.

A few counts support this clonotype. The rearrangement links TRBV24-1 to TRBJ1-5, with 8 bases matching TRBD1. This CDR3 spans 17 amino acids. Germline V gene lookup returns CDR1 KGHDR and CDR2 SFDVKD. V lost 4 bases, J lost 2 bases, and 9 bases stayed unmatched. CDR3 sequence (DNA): TGTGCCACCAGTGACCTAACAGGGGGATCGGGCAATCAGCCCCAGCATTTT. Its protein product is CATSDLTGGSGNQPQHF.

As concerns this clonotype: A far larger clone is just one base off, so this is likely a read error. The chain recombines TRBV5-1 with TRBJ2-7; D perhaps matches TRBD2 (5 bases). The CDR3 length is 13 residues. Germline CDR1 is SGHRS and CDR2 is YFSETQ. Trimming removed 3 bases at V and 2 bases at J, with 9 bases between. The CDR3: CASSSTRAYEQYF. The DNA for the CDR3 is TGCGCCAGCAGCTCGACGAGGGCCTACGAGCAGTACTTC.

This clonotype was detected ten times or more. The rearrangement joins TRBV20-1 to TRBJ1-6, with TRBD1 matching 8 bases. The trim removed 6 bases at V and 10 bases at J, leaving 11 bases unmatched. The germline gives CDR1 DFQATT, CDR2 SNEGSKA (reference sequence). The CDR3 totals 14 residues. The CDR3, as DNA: TGCAGTGCCCGTCGGACAGGGAATTTGTCACCCCTCCACTTT. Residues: CSARRTGNLSPLHF.

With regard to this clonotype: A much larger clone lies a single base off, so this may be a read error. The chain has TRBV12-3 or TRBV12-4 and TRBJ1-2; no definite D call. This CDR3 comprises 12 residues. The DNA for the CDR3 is TGTGCCCGCAGTATCGGGTCCTATGGCTACACCTTC. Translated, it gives CARSIGSYGYTF.

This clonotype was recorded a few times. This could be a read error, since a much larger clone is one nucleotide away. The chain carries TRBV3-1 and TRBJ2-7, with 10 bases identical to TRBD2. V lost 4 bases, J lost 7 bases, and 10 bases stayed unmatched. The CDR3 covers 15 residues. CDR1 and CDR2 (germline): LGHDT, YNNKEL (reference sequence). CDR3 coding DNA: TGTGCCAGCAGCCTAGGACTAGCGGCCAACAATGAGCAGTACTTC. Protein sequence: CASSLGLAANNEQYF.

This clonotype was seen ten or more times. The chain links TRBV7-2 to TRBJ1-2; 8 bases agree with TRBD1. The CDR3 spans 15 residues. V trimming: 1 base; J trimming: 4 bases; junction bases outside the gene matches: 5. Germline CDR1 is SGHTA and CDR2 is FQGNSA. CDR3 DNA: TGTGCCAGCAGCTTAGGGCAGGGGGCGGTCTATGGCTACACCTTC. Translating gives CASSLGQGAVYGYTF. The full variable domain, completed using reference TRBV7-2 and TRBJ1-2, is GAGVSQSPSNKVTEKGKDVELRCDPISGHTALYWYRQSLGQGLEFLIYFQGNSAPDKSGLPSDRFSAERTGGSVSTLTIQRTQQEDSAVYLCASSLGQGAVYGYTFGSGTRLTVV.

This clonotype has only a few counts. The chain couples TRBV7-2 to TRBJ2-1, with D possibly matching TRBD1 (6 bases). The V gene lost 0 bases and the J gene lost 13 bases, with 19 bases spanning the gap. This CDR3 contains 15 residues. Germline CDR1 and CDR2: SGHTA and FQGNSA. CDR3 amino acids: CASSLAHRALETQFF. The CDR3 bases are TGTGCCAGCAGCTTAGCGCACAGGGCTCTAGAGACCCAGTTCTTC. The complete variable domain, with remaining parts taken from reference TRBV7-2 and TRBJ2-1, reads GAGVSQSPSNKVTEKGKDVELRCDPISGHTALYWYRQSLGQGLEFLIYFQGNSAPDKSGLPSDRFSAERTGGSVSTLTIQRTQQEDSAVYLCASSLAHRALETQFFGPGTRLTVL.

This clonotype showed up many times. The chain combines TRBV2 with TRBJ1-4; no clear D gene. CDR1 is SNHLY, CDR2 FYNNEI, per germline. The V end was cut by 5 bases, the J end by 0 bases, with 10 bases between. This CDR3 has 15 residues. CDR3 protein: CASSTTRPTNEKLFF. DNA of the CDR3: TGTGCCAGCAGTACGACAAGACCAACTAATGAAAAACTGTTTTTT.

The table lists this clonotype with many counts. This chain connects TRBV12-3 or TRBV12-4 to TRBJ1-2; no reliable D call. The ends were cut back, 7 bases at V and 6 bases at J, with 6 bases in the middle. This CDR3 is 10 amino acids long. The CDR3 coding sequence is TGTGCCAGCAAAAGCGATGGCTACACCTTC. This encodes CASKSDGYTF.

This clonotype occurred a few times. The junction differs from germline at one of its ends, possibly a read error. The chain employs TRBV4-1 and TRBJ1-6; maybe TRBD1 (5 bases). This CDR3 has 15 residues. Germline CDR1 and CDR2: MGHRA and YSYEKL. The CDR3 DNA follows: TGCGCCAGCGGCCAAGGCCGGGACTTGAATTCACCCCTCCACTTT. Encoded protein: CASGQGRDLNSPLHF.

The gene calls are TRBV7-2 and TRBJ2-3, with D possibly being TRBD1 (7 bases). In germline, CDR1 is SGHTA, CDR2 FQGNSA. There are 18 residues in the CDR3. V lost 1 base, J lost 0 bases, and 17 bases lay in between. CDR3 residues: CASSLGQAGGSSTDTQYF. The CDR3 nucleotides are TGTGCCAGCAGCTTAGGGCAGGCAGGGGGGTCTAGCACAGATACGCAGTATTTT.

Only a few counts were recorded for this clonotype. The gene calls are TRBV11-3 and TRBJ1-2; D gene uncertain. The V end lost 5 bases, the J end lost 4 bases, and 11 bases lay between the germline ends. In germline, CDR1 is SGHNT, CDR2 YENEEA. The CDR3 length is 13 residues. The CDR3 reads CASSRSESYGYTF. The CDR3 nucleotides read TGTGCCAGCAGCCGTTCGGAGTCCTATGGCTACACCTTC.

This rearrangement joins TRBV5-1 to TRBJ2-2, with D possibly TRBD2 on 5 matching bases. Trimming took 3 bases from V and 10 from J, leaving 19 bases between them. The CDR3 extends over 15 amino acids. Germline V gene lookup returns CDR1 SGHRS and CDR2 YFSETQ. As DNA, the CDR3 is TGCGCCAGCAGCTCCCAAGCACTTGTGAGGGAGGAGCTGTTTTTT. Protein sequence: CASSSQALVREELFF.

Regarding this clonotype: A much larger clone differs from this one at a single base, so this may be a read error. CDR3 sequence (DNA): TGTGCCAGCAGCTATGAGGCAGGGGCCAAAAACATTCGGTACTTC. Translated, it gives CASSYEAGAKNIRYF. The J gene is TRBJ2-4, the V gene TRBV7-2; maybe TRBD1 (6 bases). There are 15 residues in the CDR3. Germline lookup yields CDR1 SGHTA and CDR2 FQGNSA.

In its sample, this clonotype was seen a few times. The CDR3 DNA reads as TGCGCCAGCAGCGTGGGACAGGGTAAGAGGTCGAACACTGAAGCTTTCTTT. It encodes CASSVGQGKRSNTEAFF. The chain couples TRBV5-1 to TRBJ1-1, with 9 positions matching TRBD1. The CDR3 spans 17 residues. V lost 4 bases to trimming and J lost 1 base; unmatched junction nucleotides: 11. Germline values: CDR1 SGHRS, CDR2 YFSETQ.

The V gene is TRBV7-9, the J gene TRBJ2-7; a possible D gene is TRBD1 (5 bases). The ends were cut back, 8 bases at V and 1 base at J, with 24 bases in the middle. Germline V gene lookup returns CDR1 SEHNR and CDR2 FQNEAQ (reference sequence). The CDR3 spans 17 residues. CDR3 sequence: CASQSGAQVVPSYEQYF. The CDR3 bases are TGTGCCAGCCAGAGTGGGGCGCAGGTTGTGCCTTCCTACGAGCAGTACTTC. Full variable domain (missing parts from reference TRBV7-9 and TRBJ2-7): DTGVSQNPRHKITKRGQNVTFRCDPISEHNRLYWYRQTLGQGPEFLTYFQNEAQLEKSRLLSDRFSAERPKGSFSTLEIQRTEQGDSAMYLCASQSGAQVVPSYEQYFGPGTRLTVT.

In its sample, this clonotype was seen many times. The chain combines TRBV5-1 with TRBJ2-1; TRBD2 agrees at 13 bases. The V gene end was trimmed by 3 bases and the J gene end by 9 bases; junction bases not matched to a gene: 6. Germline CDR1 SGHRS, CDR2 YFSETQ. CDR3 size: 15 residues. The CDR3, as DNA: TGCGCCAGCAGCTCACTAGCGGGGGGGCTTGGTGAGCAGTTCTTC. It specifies CASSSLAGGLGEQFF.

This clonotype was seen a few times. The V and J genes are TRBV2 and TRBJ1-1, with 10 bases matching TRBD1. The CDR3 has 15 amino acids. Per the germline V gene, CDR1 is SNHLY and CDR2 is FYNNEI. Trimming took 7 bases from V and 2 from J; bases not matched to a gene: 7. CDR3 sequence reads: CASKGQGLTNTEAFF. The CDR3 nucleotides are TGTGCCAGCAAGGGACAGGGGCTCACTAACACTGAAGCTTTCTTT.

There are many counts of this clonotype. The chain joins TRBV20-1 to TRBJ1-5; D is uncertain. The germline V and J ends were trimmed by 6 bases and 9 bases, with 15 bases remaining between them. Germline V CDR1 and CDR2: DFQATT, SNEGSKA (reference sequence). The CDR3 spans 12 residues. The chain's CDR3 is CSAQDLGTPQHF. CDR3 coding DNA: TGCAGTGCCCAGGATCTCGGTACGCCCCAGCATTTT.

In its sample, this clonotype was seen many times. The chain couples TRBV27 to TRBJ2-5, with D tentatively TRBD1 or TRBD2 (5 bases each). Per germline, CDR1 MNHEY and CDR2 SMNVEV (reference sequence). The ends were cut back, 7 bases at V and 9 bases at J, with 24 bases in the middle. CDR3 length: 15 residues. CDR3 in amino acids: CASTLRAAGQWPQYF. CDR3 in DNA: TGTGCCAGCACTCTGAGGGCGGCAGGGCAGTGGCCCCAGTACTTC.

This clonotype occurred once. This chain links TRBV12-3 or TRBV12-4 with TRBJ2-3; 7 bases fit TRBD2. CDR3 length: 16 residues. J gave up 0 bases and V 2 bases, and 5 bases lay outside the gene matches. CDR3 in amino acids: CASSLRGRVSTDTQYF. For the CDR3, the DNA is TGTGCCAGCAGTTTACGAGGGAGGGTGAGCACAGATACGCAGTATTTT.

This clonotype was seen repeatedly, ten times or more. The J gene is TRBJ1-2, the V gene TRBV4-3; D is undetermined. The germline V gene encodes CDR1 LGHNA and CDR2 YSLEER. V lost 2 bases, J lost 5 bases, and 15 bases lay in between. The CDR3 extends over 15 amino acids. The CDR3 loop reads CASSQRPEPGYGYTF. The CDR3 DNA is TGCGCCAGCAGCCAACGCCCAGAGCCCGGATATGGCTACACCTTC.

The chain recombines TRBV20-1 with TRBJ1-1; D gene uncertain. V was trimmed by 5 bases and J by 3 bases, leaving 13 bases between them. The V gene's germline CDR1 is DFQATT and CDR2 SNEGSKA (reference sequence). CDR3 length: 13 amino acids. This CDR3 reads CSAARSRDTEAFF. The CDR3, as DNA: TGCAGTGCTGCCCGTTCGAGGGACACTGAAGCTTTCTTT.

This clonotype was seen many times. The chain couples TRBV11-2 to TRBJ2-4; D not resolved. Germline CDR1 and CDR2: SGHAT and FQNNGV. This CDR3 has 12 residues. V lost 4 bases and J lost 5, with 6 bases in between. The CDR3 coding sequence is TGTGCCAGCAGCTCCTCCCAAAACATTCAGTACTTC. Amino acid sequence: CASSSSQNIQYF.

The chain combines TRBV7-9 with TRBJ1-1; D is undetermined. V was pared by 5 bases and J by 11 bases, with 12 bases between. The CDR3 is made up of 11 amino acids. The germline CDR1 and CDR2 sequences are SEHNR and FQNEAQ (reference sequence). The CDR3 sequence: CASSQTTVAFF. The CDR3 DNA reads TGTGCCAGCAGCCAGACCACCGTGGCTTTCTTT.

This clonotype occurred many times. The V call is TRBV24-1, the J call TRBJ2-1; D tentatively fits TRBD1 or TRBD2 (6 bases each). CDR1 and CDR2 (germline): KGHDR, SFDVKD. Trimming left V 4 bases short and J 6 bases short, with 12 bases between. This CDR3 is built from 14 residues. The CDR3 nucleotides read TGTGCCACCAGTGACGGGGGCAGGGGCAATGAGCAGTTCTTC. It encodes CATSDGGRGNEQFF.